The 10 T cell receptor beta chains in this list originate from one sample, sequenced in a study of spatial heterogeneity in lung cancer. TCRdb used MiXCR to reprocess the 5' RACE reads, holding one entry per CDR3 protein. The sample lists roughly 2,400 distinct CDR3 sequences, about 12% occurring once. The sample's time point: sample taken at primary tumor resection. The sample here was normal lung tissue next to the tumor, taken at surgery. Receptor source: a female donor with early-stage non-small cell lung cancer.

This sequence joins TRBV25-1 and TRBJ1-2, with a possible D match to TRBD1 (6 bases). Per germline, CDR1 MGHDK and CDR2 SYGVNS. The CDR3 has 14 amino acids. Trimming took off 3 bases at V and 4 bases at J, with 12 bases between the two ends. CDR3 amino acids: CASSDRGGLYGYTF. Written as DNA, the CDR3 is TGTGCCAGCAGTGACAGGGGCGGCCTCTATGGCTACACCTTC.

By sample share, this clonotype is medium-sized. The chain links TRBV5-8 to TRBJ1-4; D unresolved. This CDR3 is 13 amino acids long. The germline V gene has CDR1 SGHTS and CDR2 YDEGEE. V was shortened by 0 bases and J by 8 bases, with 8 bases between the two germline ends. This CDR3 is CASSLGGREKLFF. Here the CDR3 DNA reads TGTGCCAGCAGCTTGGGCGGTAGAGAAAAACTGTTTTTT.

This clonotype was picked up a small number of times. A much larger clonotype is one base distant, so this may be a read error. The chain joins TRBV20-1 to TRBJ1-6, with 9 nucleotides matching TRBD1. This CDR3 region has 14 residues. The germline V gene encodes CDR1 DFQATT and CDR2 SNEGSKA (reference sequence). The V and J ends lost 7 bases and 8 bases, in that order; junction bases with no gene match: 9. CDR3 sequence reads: CSVKETGGDSPLHF. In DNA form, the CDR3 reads TGCAGTGTCAAAGAAACAGGGGGCGATTCACCCCTCCACTTT.

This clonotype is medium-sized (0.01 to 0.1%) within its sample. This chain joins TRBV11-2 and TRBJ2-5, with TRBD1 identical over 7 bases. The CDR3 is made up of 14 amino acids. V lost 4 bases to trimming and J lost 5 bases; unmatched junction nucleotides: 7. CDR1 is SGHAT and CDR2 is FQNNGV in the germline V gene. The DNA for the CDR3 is TGTGCCAGCAGCTCAGACAGGGTTGGGGAGACCCAGTACTTC. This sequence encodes CASSSDRVGETQYF.

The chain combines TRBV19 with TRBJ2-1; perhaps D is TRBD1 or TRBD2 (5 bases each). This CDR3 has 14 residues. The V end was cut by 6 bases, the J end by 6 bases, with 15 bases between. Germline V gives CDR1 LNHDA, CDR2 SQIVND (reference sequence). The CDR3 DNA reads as TGTGCCAGTAGGAGAGATCAGAGGGGCAATGAGCAGTTCTTC. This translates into CASRRDQRGNEQFF.

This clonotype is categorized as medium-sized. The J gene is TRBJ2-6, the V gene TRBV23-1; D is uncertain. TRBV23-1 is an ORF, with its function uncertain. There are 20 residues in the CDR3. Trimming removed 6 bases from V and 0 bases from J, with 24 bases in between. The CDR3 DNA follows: TGCGCCAGCAGCCCCGAAGAGGAGACGGAACAGAGCTCTGGGGCCAACGTCCTGACTTTC. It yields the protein CASSPEEETEQSSGANVLTF.

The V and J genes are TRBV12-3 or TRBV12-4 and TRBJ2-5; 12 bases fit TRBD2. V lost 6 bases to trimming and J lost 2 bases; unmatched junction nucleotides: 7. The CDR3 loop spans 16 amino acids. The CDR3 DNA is TGTGCCAGCAGCTCGGGACTAGCGGGCGTGCAAGAGACCCAGTACTTC. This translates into CASSSGLAGVQETQYF.

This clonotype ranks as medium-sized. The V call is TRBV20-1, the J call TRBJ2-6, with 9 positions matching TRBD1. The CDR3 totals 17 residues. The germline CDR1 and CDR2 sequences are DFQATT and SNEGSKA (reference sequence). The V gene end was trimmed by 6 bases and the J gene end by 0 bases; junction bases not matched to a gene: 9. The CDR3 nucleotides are TGCAGTGCCAACGGGGGGACAGGGCACTCTGGGGCCAACGTCCTGACTTTC. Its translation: CSANGGTGHSGANVLTF.

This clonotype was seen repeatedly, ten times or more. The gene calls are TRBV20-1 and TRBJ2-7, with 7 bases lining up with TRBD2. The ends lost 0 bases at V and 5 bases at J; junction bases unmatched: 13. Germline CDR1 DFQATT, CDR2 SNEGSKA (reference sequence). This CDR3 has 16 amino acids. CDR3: CSARDHRAGIGNEQYF. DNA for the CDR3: TGCAGTGCTAGAGATCACCGAGCGGGGATAGGCAACGAGCAGTACTTC.

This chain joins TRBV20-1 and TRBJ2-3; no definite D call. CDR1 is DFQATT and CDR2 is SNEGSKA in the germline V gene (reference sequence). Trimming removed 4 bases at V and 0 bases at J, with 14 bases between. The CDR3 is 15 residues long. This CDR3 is CSATWYYASTDTQYF. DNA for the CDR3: TGCAGTGCTACCTGGTACTACGCTAGCACAGATACGCAGTATTTT.